This is a list of T cell receptor beta chains from one sample in a study of blood T cell repertoires in COVID-19. Profiled with immunoSEQ multiplex PCR; TCRdb holds only in-frame clones, not every one. The sample records some 270,000 clones, approximately 83% being singletons. Sequenced input: PBMCs or T cells enriched from blood (not recorded which). The receptors derive from a man aged 50 to 60 who had recovered from COVID-19. Both conserved end residues are part of each CDR3. The order of the fields is clone size, J gene, D gene, V gene, CDR3 DNA, CDR3 protein. The D gene is left open where the match is weak. The listing skips clone size in some rows; elsewhere it reads once, few, many or a size class.

size: .
J: TRBJ1-1
D: TRBD1
V: TRBV6-5
DNA: TGTGCCAGCAGTTACTCGGGGACAGGGGCGAACACTGAAGCTTTCTTT
CDR3: CASSYSGTGANTEAFF

size: .
J: TRBJ1-2
D: TRBD1
V: TRBV18
DNA: TGTGCCAGCTCACCAGGGACAGGGGGCAAGGGCTATGGCTACACCTTC
CDR3: CASSPGTGGKGYGYTF

size: .
J: TRBJ1-4
D: TRBD1
V: TRBV11-2
DNA: TGTGCCAGCAGCTTAGTAGGGGGACAGGGAGGTGAAAAACTGTTTTTT
CDR3: CASSLVGGQGGEKLFF

size: .
J: TRBJ2-5
D: .
V: TRBV27
DNA: TGTGCCAGCAGTCGCGACGGGGGGACCCAGTACTTC
CDR3: CASSRDGGTQYF

size: few
J: TRBJ2-7
D: .
V: TRBV7-2
DNA: TGTGCCAGCAGCTTGTCGTCCCCCTCGGGCGAGCAGTACTTC
CDR3: CASSLSSPSGEQYF

size: .
J: TRBJ1-5
D: .
V: TRBV12-3/TRBV12-4
DNA: TGTGCCAGCAGTCGGGGGTCTGGACAGCCCCAGCATTTT
CDR3: CASSRGSGQPQHF

size: .
J: TRBJ2-1
D: .
V: TRBV7-9
DNA: TGTGCCAGCAGCCCACAATCTGAGCAGTTCTTC
CDR3: CASSPQSEQFF

size: .
J: TRBJ2-2
D: .
V: TRBV18
DNA: TGTGCCAGCTCAACAGGACCCGGGTCGAACACCGGGGAGCTGTTTTTT
CDR3: CASSTGPGSNTGELFF

size: .
J: TRBJ1-1
D: .
V: TRBV5-1
DNA: TGCGCCAGCAGCTCGACAGGAAGGGAGAACACTGAAGCTTTCTTT
CDR3: CASSSTGRENTEAFF

size: .
J: TRBJ2-5
D: .
V: TRBV10-3
DNA: TGTGCCATCAGGGACTCCCTGAAAGAGACCCAGTACTTC
CDR3: CAIRDSLKETQYF

size: .
J: TRBJ1-1
D: TRBD1
V: TRBV18
DNA: TGTGCCAGCTCAACAGGGGGCGGCACTGAAGCTTTCTTT
CDR3: CASSTGGGTEAFF

size: .
J: TRBJ1-1
D: .
V: TRBV27
DNA: TGTGCCAGCAGTTTGAGGCAGAACACTGAAGCTTTCTTT
CDR3: CASSLRQNTEAFF

size: .
J: TRBJ2-5
D: .
V: TRBV5-1
DNA: TGCGCCAGCAGGCTAGCACCTCAAGAGACCCAGTACTTC
CDR3: CASRLAPQETQYF

size: .
J: TRBJ1-4
D: .
V: TRBV4-1
DNA: TGCGCCAGCAGCCCTTCTTTTAATGAAAAACTGTTTTTT
CDR3: CASSPSFNEKLFF

size: .
J: TRBJ1-5
D: TRBD1
V: TRBV7-2
DNA: TGTGCCAGCAGCCCGGACAGGGGGCGAACTCAGCCCCAGCATTTT
CDR3: CASSPDRGRTQPQHF

size: .
J: TRBJ1-2
D: TRBD1
V: TRBV7-3
DNA: TGTGCCAGCAGCACCGACAGGGCCTATGGCTACACCTTC
CDR3: CASSTDRAYGYTF

size: .
J: TRBJ1-6
D: TRBD1
V: TRBV3-1/TRBV3-2
DNA: TGTGCCAGCAGCAAACAGGGGTCCTCTAATTCACCCCTCCACTTT
CDR3: CASSKQGSSNSPLHF

size: .
J: TRBJ1-4
D: .
V: TRBV10-2
DNA: TGCGCCAGCAGTGAGTCAGGAGGAGGGCTGTTTTTT
CDR3: CASSESGGGLFF

size: .
J: TRBJ2-7
D: .
V: TRBV10-2
DNA: TGCGCCAGCAGTTTCAGACAGACCTACGAGCAGTACTTC
CDR3: CASSFRQTYEQYF

size: .
J: TRBJ2-2
D: .
V: TRBV12-5
DNA: TGTGCTAGTGGTCCCCCTGACAGGATTAACACCGGGGAGCTGTTTTTT
CDR3: CASGPPDRINTGELFF

size: .
J: TRBJ2-5
D: TRBD1
V: TRBV6-5
DNA: TGTGCCAGCACGCAGGGGGCGGAGGAGACCCAGTACTTC
CDR3: CASTQGAEETQYF

size: .
J: TRBJ2-1
D: TRBD2
V: TRBV15
DNA: TGTGCCAGTAAGCAGACTAGCGGGAGGATTAATGAGCAGTTCTTC
CDR3: CASKQTSGRINEQFF

size: .
J: TRBJ1-6
D: TRBD1
V: TRBV7-9
DNA: TGTGCCAGCAGCCCTCCCTCCGGGACAGCCTATAATTCACCCCTCCACTTT
CDR3: CASSPPSGTAYNSPLHF

size: .
J: TRBJ2-6
D: .
V: TRBV7-9
DNA: TGTGCCAGCAGACCCGACCTCCGGGGAACGGGTGGGGCCAACGTCCTGACTTTC
CDR3: CASRPDLRGTGGANVLTF

size: .
J: TRBJ1-4
D: .
V: TRBV6-5
DNA: TGTGCCAGCATCTTCAGGGGTGCTAATGAAAAACTGTTTTTT
CDR3: CASIFRGANEKLFF

size: .
J: TRBJ2-5
D: TRBD1
V: TRBV5-1
DNA: TGCGCCAGCACCCCGGACAGGGGGGGGGAGACCCAGTACTTC
CDR3: CASTPDRGGETQYF

size: .
J: TRBJ1-6
D: .
V: TRBV30
DNA: TGTGCCTGGACCCTCACGGGGGGCTCCTATAATTCACCCCTCCACTTT
CDR3: CAWTLTGGSYNSPLHF

size: few
J: TRBJ1-2
D: TRBD1
V: TRBV20-1
DNA: TGCAGTGCTAGTGCCGGGACAGGGTATAGCTATGGCTACACCTTC
CDR3: CSASAGTGYSYGYTF

size: .
J: TRBJ1-2
D: .
V: TRBV18
DNA: TGTGCCAGCTCACCCCCAGGCTATGGCTACACCTTC
CDR3: CASSPPGYGYTF

size: .
J: TRBJ1-1
D: TRBD1
V: TRBV27
DNA: TGTGCCAGCAGTTTGGGACAGGGGCACATGAACACTGAAGCTTTCTTT
CDR3: CASSLGQGHMNTEAFF

size: .
J: TRBJ2-5
D: .
V: TRBV19
DNA: TGTGCCAGTAACAGGGACACAGGACAAGAGACCCAGTACTTC
CDR3: CASNRDTGQETQYF

size: .
J: TRBJ2-2
D: .
V: TRBV30
DNA: TGTGCCTGGAGTTTGGGGCAGGGCGGCACCGGGGAGCTGTTTTTT
CDR3: CAWSLGQGGTGELFF

size: .
J: TRBJ2-6
D: .
V: TRBV15
DNA: TGTGCCACCAGCAGCCGACTCTCTGGGGCCAACGTCCTGACTTTC
CDR3: CATSSRLSGANVLTF

size: .
J: TRBJ1-1
D: .
V: TRBV25-1
DNA: TGTGCCAGCAGTGAACCCGGGGTCACTGAAGCTTTCTTT
CDR3: CASSEPGVTEAFF

size: .
J: TRBJ1-5
D: TRBD1
V: TRBV7-9
DNA: TGTGCCAGCAGCTCCCAGTCCGGGCAGGGGGCGGGTCAGCCCCAGCATTTT
CDR3: CASSSQSGQGAGQPQHF

size: .
J: TRBJ1-2
D: .
V: TRBV5-1
DNA: TGCGCCAGCAGCTCCAGGGAATACTATGGCTACACCTTC
CDR3: CASSSREYYGYTF

size: .
J: TRBJ2-2
D: .
V: TRBV29-1
DNA: TGCAGCGTTGATCTGGCCACCGGGGAGCTGTTTTTT
CDR3: CSVDLATGELFF

size: few
J: TRBJ2-7
D: TRBD1
V: TRBV14
DNA: TGTGCCAGCAGCCGAGGGACAGGGCACTACGAGCAGTACTTC
CDR3: CASSRGTGHYEQYF

size: .
J: TRBJ2-7
D: TRBD2
V: TRBV18
DNA: TGTGCCAGCTCCTCAAAGGGGGCTAGCGGGGGAGGCTACGAGCAGTACTTC
CDR3: CASSSKGASGGGYEQYF

size: .
J: TRBJ2-7
D: TRBD2
V: TRBV20-1
DNA: TGCAGTGCTAGTCTCAGACTAGCGGGAGTTGCTAGATACGAGCAGTACTTC
CDR3: CSASLRLAGVARYEQYF

size: few
J: TRBJ2-1
D: .
V: TRBV18
DNA: TGTGCCAGCTCACCCAATCTAGAGAATGAGCAGTTCTTC
CDR3: CASSPNLENEQFF

size: few
J: TRBJ1-2
D: .
V: TRBV2
DNA: TGTGCCAGCGAAGTCAGGGCAGGCGAAGGTGGCTACACCTTC
CDR3: CASEVRAGEGGYTF

size: .
J: TRBJ2-1
D: TRBD2
V: TRBV9
DNA: TGTGCCAGCAGCGTAGTAGCGGGGGGTTCCTACAATGAGCAGTTCTTC
CDR3: CASSVVAGGSYNEQFF

size: .
J: TRBJ1-1
D: TRBD1
V: TRBV28
DNA: TGTGCCAGCAGTTCGACTCCCGGACAGGGGAGCACTGAAGCTTTCTTT
CDR3: CASSSTPGQGSTEAFF

size: .
J: TRBJ1-3
D: .
V: TRBV5-5
DNA: TGTGCCAGCAGCTTCGATACACCCAGCTCTGGAAACACCATATATTTT
CDR3: CASSFDTPSSGNTIYF

size: .
J: TRBJ2-7
D: TRBD1
V: TRBV3-1/TRBV3-2
DNA: TGTGCCAGCAGCGTTACGGCCGGGACAGGGAGTCCCTACGAGCAGTACTTC
CDR3: CASSVTAGTGSPYEQYF

size: .
J: TRBJ1-2
D: TRBD1
V: TRBV27
DNA: TGTGCCAGCAGTTTCCGGACAGGGGGTTCTAACTATGGCTACACCTTC
CDR3: CASSFRTGGSNYGYTF

size: .
J: TRBJ2-7
D: TRBD1
V: TRBV28
DNA: TGTGCCAGCAGTTCCAGTGGACAGGGGATCTACGAGCAGTACTTC
CDR3: CASSSSGQGIYEQYF